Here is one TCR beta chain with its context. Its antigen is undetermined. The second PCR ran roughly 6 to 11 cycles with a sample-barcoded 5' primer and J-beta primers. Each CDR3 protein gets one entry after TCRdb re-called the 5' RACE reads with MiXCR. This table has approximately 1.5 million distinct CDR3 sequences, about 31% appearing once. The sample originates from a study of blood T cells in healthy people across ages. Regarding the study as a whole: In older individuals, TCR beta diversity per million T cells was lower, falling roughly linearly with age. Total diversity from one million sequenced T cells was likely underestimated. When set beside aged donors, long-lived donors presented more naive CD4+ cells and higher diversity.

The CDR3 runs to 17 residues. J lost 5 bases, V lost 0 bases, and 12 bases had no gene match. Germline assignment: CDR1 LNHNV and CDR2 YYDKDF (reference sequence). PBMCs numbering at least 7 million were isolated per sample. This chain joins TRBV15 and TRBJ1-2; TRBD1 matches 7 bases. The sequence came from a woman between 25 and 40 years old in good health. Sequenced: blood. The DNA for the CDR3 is TGTGCCACCAGCAGAGATAAGGCAGGGGGGATTGGATATGGCTACACCTTC. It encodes CATSRDKAGGIGYGYTF.